A single TCR beta chain is shown here with its context. The sample belongs to a study of shared clonotypes between healthy human individuals. The germline V gene has CDR1 ENHRY and CDR2 SYGVKD. This CDR3 is 16 amino acids long. Trimming cost V 4 bases and J 3 bases; bases outside gene matches: 8. TCRdb keeps only in-frame clones here, not all; method: immunoSEQ multiplex PCR. The repertoire consists of approximately 1,000,000 clones, with roughly 80% occurring once and the leading ten covering approximately 0.9%. Source material: memory CD4+ T cells from PBMCs. Sample subset: CD45RA-negative fraction. The clonotype originates from a man younger than 35 in good health. Some clones in this sample may be carry-over from other donors' samples. The J gene is TRBJ2-3, the V gene TRBV10-3; 9 bases agree with TRBD1. CDR3 nucleotides: TGTGCCATCAGTGGGGGACAGGGAGTGGGGACAGATACGCAGTATTTT. Its protein product is CAISGGQGVGTDTQYF.